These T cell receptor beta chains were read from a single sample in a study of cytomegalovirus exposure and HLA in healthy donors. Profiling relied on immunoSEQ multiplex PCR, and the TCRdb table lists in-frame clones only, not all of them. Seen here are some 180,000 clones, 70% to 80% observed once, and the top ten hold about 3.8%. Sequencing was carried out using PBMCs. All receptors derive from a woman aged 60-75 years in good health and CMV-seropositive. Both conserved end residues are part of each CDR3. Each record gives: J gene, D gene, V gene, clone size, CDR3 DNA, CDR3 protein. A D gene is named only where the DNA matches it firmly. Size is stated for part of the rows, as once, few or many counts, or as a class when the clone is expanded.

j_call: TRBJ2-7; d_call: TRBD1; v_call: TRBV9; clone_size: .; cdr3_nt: TGTGCCAGCAGCTCTTCGGGACAGGGGTTCTACGAGCAGTACTTC; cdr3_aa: CASSSSGQGFYEQYF
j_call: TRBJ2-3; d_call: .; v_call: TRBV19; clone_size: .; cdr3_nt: TGTGCCAGTAGTCCTACTTACAGCACAGATACGCAGTATTTT; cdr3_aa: CASSPTYSTDTQYF
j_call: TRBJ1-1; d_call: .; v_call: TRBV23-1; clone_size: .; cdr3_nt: TGCGCCCCTAGGAAGGGGATGAACACTGAAGCTTTCTTT; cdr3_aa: CAPRKGMNTEAFF
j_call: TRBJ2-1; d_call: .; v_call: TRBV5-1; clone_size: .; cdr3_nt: TGCGCCAGCAGCTTGGTTGCCTCAGATGAGCAGTTCTTC; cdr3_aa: CASSLVASDEQFF
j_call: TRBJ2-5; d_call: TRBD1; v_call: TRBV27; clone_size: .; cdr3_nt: TGTGCCAGCAGTTTAGGGACAGGAATAGAGACCCAGTACTTC; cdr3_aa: CASSLGTGIETQYF
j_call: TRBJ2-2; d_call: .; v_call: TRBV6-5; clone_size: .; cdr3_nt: TGTGCCAGCAGGCCCGGCGGGTCCGGGGAGCTGTTTTTT; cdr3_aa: CASRPGGSGELFF
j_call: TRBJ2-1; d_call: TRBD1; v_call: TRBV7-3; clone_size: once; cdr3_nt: TGTGCCACATCAGGGACAGAGTACAATGAGCAGTTCTTC; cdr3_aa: CATSGTEYNEQFF
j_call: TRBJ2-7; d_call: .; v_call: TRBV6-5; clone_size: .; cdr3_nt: TGTGCCAGCAGTGTCGGGACTCCACAACTCTACGAGCAGTACTTC; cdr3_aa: CASSVGTPQLYEQYF
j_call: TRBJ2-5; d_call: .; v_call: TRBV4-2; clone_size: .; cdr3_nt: TGTGCCAGCAGCCAACCTGGGGACACGAAAGAGACCCAGTACTTC; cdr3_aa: CASSQPGDTKETQYF
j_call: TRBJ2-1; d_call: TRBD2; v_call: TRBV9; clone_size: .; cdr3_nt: TGTGCCAGCAGCGTACGGGGGGAGAGTTACAATGAGCAGTTCTTC; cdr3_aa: CASSVRGESYNEQFF
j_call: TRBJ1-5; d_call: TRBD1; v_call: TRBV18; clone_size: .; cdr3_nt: TGTGCCAGCTCCCTCTCGACAGGGACATCAGGACAGCCCCAGCATTTT; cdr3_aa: CASSLSTGTSGQPQHF
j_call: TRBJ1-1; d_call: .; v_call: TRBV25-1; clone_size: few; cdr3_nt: TGTGCCAGCAGTGAATTTCAGGGGTCAGGTGAAGCTTTCTTT; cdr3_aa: CASSEFQGSGEAFF
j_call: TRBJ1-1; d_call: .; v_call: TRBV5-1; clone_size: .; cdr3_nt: TGCGCCAGCAGCTTGATGGTTGGGCAGAACACTGAAGCTTTCTTT; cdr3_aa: CASSLMVGQNTEAFF
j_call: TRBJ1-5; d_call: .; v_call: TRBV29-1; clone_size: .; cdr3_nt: TGCAGCGTCCGCAATGGCGGGCAGCCCCAGCATTTT; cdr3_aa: CSVRNGGQPQHF
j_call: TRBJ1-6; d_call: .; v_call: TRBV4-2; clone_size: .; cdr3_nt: TGTGCCAGCAGCCAAGATCAGATGGGGGGAGGCTCACCCCTCCACTTT; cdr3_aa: CASSQDQMGGGSPLHF
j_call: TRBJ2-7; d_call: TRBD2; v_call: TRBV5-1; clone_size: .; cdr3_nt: TGCGCCAGCAGCGGGGGGGGACTAGCGGGATTTGGCGAGCAGTACTTC; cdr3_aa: CASSGGGLAGFGEQYF
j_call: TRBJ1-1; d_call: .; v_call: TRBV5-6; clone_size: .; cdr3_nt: TGTGCCAGCAGCTTGGGGACTTTCGGACTATCGTTCTTT; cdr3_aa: CASSLGTFGLSFF
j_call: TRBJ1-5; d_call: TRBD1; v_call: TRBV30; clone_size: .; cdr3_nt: TGTGCCTGGAGTGTACCGGGACGACAGGGGTATCAGCCCCAGCATTTT; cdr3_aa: CAWSVPGRQGYQPQHF
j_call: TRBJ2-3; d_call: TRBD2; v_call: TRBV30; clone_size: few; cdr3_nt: TGTGCCTGGACTAGCGGGAGCCCCACAGATACGCAGTATTTT; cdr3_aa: CAWTSGSPTDTQYF
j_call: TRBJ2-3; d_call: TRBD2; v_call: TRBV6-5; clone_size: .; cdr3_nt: TGTGCCAGCAGTTCTCGACTAGCGGGCACAGATACGCAGTATTTT; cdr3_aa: CASSSRLAGTDTQYF
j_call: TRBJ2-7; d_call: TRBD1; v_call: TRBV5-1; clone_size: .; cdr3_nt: TGCGCCAGCAGCTTGAATACGGGACAGGGGTTCCACGAGCAGTACTTC; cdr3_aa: CASSLNTGQGFHEQYF
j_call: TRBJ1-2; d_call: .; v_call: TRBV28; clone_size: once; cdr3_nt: TGTGCCAGCAGTTTGAATACAGGGTTGGACTATGGCTACACCTTC; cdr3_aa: CASSLNTGLDYGYTF
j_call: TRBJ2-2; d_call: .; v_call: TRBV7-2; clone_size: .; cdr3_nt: TGTGCCAGCAGCCCGGACTATTACACCGGGGAGCTGTTTTTT; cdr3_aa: CASSPDYYTGELFF
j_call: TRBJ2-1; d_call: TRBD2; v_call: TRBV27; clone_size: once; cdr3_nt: TGTGCCAGCAGTTTAGGGTCGGGACTAACCTACAATGAGCAGTTCTTC; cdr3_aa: CASSLGSGLTYNEQFF
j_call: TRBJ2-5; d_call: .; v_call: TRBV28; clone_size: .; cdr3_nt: TGTGCCAGCAGCTGGGACTTCCAAGAGACCCAGTACTTC; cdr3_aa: CASSWDFQETQYF
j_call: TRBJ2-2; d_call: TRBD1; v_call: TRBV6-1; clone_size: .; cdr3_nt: TGTGCCAGCACCAACCTTGGGACAGCCGGGGAGCTGTTTTTT; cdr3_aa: CASTNLGTAGELFF
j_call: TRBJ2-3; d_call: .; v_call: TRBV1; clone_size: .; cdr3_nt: TGCACCAGCAGCCAAGTTGTACTAGCGGGCACAGATACGCAGTATTTT; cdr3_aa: CTSSQVVLAGTDTQYF
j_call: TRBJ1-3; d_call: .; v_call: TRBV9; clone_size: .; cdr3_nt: TGTGCCAGCAGCGCAGAGAGGTCTGGAAACACCATATATTTT; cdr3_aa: CASSAERSGNTIYF
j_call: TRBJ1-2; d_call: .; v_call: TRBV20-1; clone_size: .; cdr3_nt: TGCAGTGCGCGGACTGTGAATGGCTACACCTTC; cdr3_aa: CSARTVNGYTF
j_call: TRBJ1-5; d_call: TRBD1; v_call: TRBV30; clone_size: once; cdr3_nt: TGTGCCTGGAATAAGGGACAGGACTATCAGCCCCAGCATTTT; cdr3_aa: CAWNKGQDYQPQHF
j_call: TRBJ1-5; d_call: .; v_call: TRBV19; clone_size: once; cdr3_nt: TGTGCCAGTACCTATGGCAGGGACAATCAGCCCCAGCATTTT; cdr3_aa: CASTYGRDNQPQHF
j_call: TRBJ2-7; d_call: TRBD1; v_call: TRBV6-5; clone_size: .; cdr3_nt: TGTGCCAGCAGTCAGAACCAGGACAGGGTCCACGAGCAGTACTTC; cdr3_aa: CASSQNQDRVHEQYF
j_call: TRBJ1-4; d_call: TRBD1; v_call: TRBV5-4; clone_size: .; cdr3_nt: TGTGCCAGCAGCCCCAAGACAGGGGATGAAAAACTGTTTTTT; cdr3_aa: CASSPKTGDEKLFF
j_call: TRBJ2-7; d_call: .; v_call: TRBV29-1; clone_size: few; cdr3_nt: TGCAGCGTTGAAATCCGGACAGTCTCCTACGAGCAGTACTTC; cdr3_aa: CSVEIRTVSYEQYF
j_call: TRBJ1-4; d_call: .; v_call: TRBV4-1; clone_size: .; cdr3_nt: TGCGCCAGCAGCCAAAAACCTCACGGTGAAAAACTGTTTTTT; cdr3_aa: CASSQKPHGEKLFF
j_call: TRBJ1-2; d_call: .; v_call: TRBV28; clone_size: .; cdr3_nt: TGTGCCAGCAGTCCCCTGGACAATTGGGCCTATGGCTACACCTTC; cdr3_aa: CASSPLDNWAYGYTF